A selection of T cell receptor beta chains follows, all from one sample in a study of identifying expanded T cells in peripheral blood. Libraries were prepared by immunoSEQ multiplex PCR; TCRdb keeps only in-frame clonotypes and omits some of them. The sample holds about 80,000 clones, 70% to 90% seen once. The sample consisted of blood. These TCRs come from a person aged 18 to 75 in good health. Each CDR3 is given with its conserved first and last residue. The D gene is left open where the match is weak. Where a row states a size, it is once, few, many or the class of an expanded clone; other rows omit it.

d_gene,v_gene,j_gene,abundance,len,CDR3nt,CDR3aa
TRBD2,TRBV6-1,TRBJ2-3,.,17,TGTGCCAGCAGTGAAGGGTACAGCGGGGGGCCCACGGGTACGCAGTATTTT,CASSEGYSGGPTGTQYF
.,TRBV30,TRBJ2-2,.,13,TGTGCCTGGAGCGCAAGAAACACCGGGGAGCTGTTTTTT,CAWSARNTGELFF
.,TRBV5-6,TRBJ2-7,.,15,TGTGCCAGCAGCTTGGCGCCCTCACCTACCTACGAGCAGTACTTC,CASSLAPSPTYEQYF
.,TRBV7-9,TRBJ1-1,.,13,TGTGCCAGCAGCTCCCTAAGGAACACTGAAGCTTTCTTT,CASSSLRNTEAFF
TRBD1,TRBV30,TRBJ1-1,once,15,TGTGCCTGGCAAGTTTTAGACAGGGGGGGCACTGAAGCTTTCTTT,CAWQVLDRGGTEAFF
.,TRBV27,TRBJ2-2,.,14,TGTGCCAGCAGTTTGAGGGAGAACACCGGGGAGCTGTTTTTT,CASSLRENTGELFF
TRBD1,TRBV7-9,TRBJ1-4,once,14,TGTGCCAGCAGCTTAGGGACAGGGCGTGAAAAACTGTTTTTT,CASSLGTGREKLFF
TRBD1,TRBV7-9,TRBJ2-2,.,16,TGTGCCAGCAGCTTACGGGGACAGGGGGGCACCGGGGAGCTGTTTTTT,CASSLRGQGGTGELFF
TRBD1,TRBV13,TRBJ1-2,.,19,TGTGCCAGCAGCTTAGGCACTTCCATTACAGGGGGGTTTTGGTATGGCTACACCTTC,CASSLGTSITGGFWYGYTF
.,TRBV2,TRBJ2-1,.,17,TGTGCCAGCAGGAAATTGGACAGGGAGGGGGCCTACAATGAGCAGTTCTTC,CASRKLDREGAYNEQFF
.,TRBV10-2,TRBJ1-2,.,12,TGCGCCAGCAGTGAGACGGGGAGAGGCTACACCTTC,CASSETGRGYTF
TRBD2,TRBV5-4,TRBJ2-7,.,20,TGTGCCAGCAGCTTGGGAGGTAGCGGGAGGACTTGGGTGTGGTCCTACGAGCAGTACTTC,CASSLGGSGRTWVWSYEQYF
TRBD1,TRBV13,TRBJ2-7,.,14,TGTGCCAGCAGCTTAGGGACAGGGGTCCACGAGCAGTACTTC,CASSLGTGVHEQYF
.,TRBV7-3,TRBJ1-2,.,14,TGTGCCAGCAGCTTAACCCCAGGACTCTATGGCTACACCTTC,CASSLTPGLYGYTF
TRBD1,TRBV4-1,TRBJ1-1,.,15,TGCGCCAGCAGCCCCCCAGGGGGACGGAACACTGAAGCTTTCTTT,CASSPPGGRNTEAFF
.,TRBV2,TRBJ1-4,once,13,TGTGCCAGCTCCCCGGCAACTAATGAAAAACTGTTTTTT,CASSPATNEKLFF
.,TRBV14,TRBJ2-3,.,15,TGTGCCAGCAGCCCCGGGATCTCTCGCACAGATACGCAGTATTTT,CASSPGISRTDTQYF
.,TRBV12-5,TRBJ1-5,once,14,TGTGCTAGTGGTACTCCCTGGGGCAATCAGCCCCAGCATTTT,CASGTPWGNQPQHF
.,TRBV4-1,TRBJ1-1,.,12,TGCGCCAGCAGCATACAGGGCGCTGAAGCTTTCTTT,CASSIQGAEAFF
TRBD1,TRBV7-2,TRBJ1-5,few,17,TGTGCCAGCAGCTTAGTAGGGGGACAGGGTAACAATCAGCCCCAGCATTTT,CASSLVGGQGNNQPQHF
.,TRBV6-5,TRBJ1-1,.,15,TGTGCCAGCAGTTACCTGGAAGGTATGAACACTGAAGCTTTCTTT,CASSYLEGMNTEAFF